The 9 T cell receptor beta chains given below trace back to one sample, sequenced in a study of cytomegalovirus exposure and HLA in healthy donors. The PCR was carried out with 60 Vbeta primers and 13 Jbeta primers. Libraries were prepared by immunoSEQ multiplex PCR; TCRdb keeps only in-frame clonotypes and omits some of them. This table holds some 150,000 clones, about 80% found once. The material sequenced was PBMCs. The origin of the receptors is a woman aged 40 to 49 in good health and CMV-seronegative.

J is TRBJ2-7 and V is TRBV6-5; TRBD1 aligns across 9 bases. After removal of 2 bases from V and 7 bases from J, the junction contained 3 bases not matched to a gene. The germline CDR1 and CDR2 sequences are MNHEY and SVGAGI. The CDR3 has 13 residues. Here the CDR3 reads CASSYRTGEEQYF. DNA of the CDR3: TGTGCCAGCAGTTACCGGACAGGGGAGGAGCAGTACTTC.

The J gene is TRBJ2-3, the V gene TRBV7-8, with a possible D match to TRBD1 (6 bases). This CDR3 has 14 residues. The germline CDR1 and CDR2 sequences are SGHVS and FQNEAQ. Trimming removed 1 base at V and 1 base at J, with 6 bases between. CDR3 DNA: TGTGCCAGCAGCTTAGACAGGGGCACAGATACGCAGTATTTT. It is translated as CASSLDRGTDTQYF.

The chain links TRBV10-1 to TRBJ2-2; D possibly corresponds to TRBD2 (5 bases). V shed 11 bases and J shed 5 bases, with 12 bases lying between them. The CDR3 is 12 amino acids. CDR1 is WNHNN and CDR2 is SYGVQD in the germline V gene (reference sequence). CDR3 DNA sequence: TGCGCCTCAGCACGGGGTACCGGGGAGCTGTTTTTT. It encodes CASARGTGELFF.

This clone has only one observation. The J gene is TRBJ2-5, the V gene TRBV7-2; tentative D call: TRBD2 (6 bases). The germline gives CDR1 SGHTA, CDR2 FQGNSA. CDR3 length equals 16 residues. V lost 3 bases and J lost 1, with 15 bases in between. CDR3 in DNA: TGTGCCAGCAGCTTTGCGGTGGGAGGATCCCAAGAGACCCAGTACTTC. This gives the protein CASSFAVGGSQETQYF.

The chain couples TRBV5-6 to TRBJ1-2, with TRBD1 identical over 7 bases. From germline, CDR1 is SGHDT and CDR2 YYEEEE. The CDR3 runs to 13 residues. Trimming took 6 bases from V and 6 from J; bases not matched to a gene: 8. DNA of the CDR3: TGTGCCAGCACCAAAACAGGGGTCCATGGCTACACCTTC. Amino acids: CASTKTGVHGYTF.

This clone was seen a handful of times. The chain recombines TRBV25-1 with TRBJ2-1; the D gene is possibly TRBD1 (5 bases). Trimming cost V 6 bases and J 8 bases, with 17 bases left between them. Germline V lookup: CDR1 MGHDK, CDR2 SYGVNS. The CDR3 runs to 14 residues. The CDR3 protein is CASRGRLRGDEQFF. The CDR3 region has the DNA TGTGCCAGCAGGGGCAGGCTAAGGGGTGATGAGCAGTTCTTC. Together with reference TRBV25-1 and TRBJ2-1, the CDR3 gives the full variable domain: EADIYQTPRYLVIGTGKKITLECSQTMGHDKMYWYQQDPGMELHLIHYSYGVNSTEKGDLSSESTVSRIRTEHFPLTLESARPSHTSQYLCASRGRLRGDEQFFGPGTRLTVL.

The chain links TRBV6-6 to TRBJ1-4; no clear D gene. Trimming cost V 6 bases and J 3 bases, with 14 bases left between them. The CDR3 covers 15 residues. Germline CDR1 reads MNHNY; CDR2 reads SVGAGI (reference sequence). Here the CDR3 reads CASRDGRKANEKLFF. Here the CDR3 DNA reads TGTGCCAGCAGGGATGGGAGGAAGGCTAATGAAAAACTGTTTTTT.

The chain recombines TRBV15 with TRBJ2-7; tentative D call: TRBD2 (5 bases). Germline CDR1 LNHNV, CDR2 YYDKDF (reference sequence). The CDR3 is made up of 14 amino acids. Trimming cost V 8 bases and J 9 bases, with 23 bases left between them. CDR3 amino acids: CATGLWTGKIVQYF. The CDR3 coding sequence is TGTGCCACCGGCTTATGGACGGGAAAGATTGTGCAGTACTTC.

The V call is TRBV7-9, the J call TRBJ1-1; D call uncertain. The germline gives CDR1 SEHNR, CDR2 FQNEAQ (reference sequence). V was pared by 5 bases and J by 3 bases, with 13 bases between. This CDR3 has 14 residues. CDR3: CASSPPGRYTEAFF. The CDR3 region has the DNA TGTGCCAGCAGCCCACCGGGGAGGTACACTGAAGCTTTCTTT. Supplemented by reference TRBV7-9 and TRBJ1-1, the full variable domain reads DTGVSQNPRHKITKRGQNVTFRCDPISEHNRLYWYRQTLGQGPEFLTYFQNEAQLEKSRLLSDRFSAERPKGSFSTLEIQRTEQGDSAMYLCASSPPGRYTEAFFGQGTRLTVV.